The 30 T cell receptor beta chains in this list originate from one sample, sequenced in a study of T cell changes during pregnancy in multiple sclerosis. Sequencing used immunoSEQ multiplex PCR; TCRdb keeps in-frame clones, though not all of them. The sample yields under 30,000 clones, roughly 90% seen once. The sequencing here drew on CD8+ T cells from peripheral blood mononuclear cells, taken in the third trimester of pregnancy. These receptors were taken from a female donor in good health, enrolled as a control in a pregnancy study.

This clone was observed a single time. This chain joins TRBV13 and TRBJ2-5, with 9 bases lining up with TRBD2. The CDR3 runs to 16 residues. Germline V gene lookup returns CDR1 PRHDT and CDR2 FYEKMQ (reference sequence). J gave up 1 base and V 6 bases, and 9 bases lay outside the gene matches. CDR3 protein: CASRIERGAIQETQYF. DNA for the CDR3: TGTGCCAGCAGGATTGAGCGGGGGGCCATCCAAGAGACCCAGTACTTC.

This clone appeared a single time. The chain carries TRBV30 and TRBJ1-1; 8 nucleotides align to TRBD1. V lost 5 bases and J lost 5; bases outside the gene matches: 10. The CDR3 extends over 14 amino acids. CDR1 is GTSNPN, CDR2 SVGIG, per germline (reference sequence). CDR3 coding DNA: TGTGCCTGGGACCCTGGACAGGGCCGGACTGAAGCTTTCTTT. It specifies CAWDPGQGRTEAFF.

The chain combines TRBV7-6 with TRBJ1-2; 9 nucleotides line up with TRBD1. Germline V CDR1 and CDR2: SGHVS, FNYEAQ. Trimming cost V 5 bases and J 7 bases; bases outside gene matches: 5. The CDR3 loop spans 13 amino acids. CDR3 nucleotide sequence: TGTGCCAGCAGCCCCGGGACAGGGATTGGCTACACCTTC. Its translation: CASSPGTGIGYTF.

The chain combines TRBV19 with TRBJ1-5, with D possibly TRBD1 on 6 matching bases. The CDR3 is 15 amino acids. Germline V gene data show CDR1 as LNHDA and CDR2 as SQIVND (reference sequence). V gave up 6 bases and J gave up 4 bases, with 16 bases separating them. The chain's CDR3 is CASSPRGGANQPQHF. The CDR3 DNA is TGTGCCAGTAGCCCAAGGGGGGGTGCAAATCAGCCCCAGCATTTT.

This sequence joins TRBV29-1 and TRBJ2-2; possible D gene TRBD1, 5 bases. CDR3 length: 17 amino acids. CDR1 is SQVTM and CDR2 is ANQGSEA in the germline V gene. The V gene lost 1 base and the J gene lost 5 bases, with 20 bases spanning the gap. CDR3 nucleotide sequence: TGCAGCGTTGAAGTGACCACAGGAACGCCGCGGACCGGGGAGCTGTTTTTT. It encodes CSVEVTTGTPRTGELFF.

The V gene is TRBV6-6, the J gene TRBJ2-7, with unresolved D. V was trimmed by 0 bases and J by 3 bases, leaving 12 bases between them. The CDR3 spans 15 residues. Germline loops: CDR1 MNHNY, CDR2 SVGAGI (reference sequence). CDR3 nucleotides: TGTGCCAGCAGTTACTCCCCGTCCCCGGGCTACGAGCAGTACTTC. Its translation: CASSYSPSPGYEQYF.

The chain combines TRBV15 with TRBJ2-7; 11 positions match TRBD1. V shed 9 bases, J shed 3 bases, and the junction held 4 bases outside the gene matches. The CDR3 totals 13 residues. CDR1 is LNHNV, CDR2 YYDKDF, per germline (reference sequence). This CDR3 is CATGTGGLYEQYF. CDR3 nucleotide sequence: TGTGCCACTGGGACAGGGGGGCTCTACGAGCAGTACTTC.

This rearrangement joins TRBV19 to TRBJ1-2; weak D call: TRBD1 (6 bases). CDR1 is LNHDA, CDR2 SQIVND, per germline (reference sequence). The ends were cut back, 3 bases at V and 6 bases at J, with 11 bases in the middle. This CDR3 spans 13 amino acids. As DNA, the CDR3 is TGTGCCAGTAGTATTAAGGCAGGGGATGGCTACACCTTC. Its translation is CASSIKAGDGYTF.

CDR3 in amino acids: CASSTDSYSGNTIYF. CDR3 nucleotides: TGTGCCAGTAGTACGGACAGTTACTCTGGAAACACCATATATTTT. The genes are TRBV19 and TRBJ1-3, with D perhaps matching TRBD1 (6 bases). The CDR3 has 15 amino acids. V was pared by 4 bases and J by 0 bases, with 10 bases between. Germline V CDR1 and CDR2: LNHDA, SQIVND (reference sequence).

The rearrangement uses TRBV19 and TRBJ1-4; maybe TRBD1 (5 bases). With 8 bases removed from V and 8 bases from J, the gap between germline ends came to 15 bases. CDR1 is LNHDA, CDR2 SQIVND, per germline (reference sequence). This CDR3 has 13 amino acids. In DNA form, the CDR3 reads TGTGCCAGTCGAGTCCAGACAGACGAAAAACTGTTTTTT. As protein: CASRVQTDEKLFF. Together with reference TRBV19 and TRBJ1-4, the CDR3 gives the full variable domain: DGGITQSPKYLFRKEGQNVTLSCEQNLNHDAMYWYRQDPGQGLRLIYYSQIVNDFQKGDIAEGYSVSREKKESFPLTVTSAQKNPTAFYLCASRVQTDEKLFFGSGTQLSVL.

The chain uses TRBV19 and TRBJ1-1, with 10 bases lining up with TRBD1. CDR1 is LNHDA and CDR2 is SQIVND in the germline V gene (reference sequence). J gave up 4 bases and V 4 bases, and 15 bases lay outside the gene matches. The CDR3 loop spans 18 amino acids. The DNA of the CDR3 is TGTGCCAGTAGTAACGGACAGGGGGATATTTCAGTGGCCACTGAAGCTTTCTTT. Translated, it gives CASSNGQGDISVATEAFF. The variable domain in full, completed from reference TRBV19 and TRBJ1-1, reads DGGITQSPKYLFRKEGQNVTLSCEQNLNHDAMYWYRQDPGQGLRLIYYSQIVNDFQKGDIAEGYSVSREKKESFPLTVTSAQKNPTAFYLCASSNGQGDISVATEAFFGQGTRLTVV.

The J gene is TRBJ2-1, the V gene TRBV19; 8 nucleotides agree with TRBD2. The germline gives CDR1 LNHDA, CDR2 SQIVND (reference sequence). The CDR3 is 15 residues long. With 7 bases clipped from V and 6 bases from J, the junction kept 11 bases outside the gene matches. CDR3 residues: CASTSGTRGVNEQFF. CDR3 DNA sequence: TGTGCCAGTACCTCCGGGACTAGAGGCGTCAATGAGCAGTTCTTC.

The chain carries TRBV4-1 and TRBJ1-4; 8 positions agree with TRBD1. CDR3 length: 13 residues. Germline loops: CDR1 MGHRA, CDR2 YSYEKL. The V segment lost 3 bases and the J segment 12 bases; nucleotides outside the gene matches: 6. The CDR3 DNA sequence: TGCGCCAGCAGCCACACGCTGACAGGGGAACTGTTTTTT. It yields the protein CASSHTLTGELFF.

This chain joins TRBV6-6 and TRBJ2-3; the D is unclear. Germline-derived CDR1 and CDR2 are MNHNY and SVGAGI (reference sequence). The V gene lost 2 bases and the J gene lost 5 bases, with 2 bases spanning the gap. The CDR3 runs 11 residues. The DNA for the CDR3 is TGTGCCAGCAGTTACCAAGATACGCAGTATTTT. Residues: CASSYQDTQYF.

CDR3 protein: CAIKSDSPPAFF. The CDR3 DNA is TGTGCCATCAAATCGGACAGTCCCCCAGCTTTCTTT. The V and J genes are TRBV10-3 and TRBJ1-1, with D possibly matching TRBD1 (6 bases). Between the trimmed V and J ends, which lost 7 bases and 10 bases, there was a span of 16 bases. The CDR3 consists of 12 residues. CDR1 is ENHRY, CDR2 SYGVKD, per germline.

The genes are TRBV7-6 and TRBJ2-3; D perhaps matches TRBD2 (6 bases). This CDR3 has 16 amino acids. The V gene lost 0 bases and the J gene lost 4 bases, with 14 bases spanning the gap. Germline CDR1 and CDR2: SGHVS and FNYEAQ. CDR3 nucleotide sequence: TGTGCCAGCAGCTTAGCGGGCCTAGCGAGCCCAGATACGCAGTATTTT. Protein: CASSLAGLASPDTQYF.

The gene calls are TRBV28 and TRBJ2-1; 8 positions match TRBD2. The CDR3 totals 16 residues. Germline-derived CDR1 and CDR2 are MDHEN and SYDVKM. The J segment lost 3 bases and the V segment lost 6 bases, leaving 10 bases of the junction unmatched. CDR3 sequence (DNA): TGTGCCAGCAGCCTAATTAGCGGGGCTGTCTACAATGAGCAGTTCTTC. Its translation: CASSLISGAVYNEQFF.

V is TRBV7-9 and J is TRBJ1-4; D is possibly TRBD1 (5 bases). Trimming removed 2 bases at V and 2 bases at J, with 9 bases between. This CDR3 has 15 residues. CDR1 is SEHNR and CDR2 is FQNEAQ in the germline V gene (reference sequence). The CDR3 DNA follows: TGTGCCAGCAGCTTAAGGGGATTGACTAATGAAAAACTGTTTTTT. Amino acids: CASSLRGLTNEKLFF.

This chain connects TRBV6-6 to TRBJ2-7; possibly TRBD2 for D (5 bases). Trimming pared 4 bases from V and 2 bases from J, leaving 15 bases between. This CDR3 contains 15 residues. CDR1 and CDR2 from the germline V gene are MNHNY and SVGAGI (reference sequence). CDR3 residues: CASSLRGKNPYEQYF. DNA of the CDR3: TGTGCCAGCAGTTTACGGGGTAAAAATCCCTACGAGCAGTACTTC.

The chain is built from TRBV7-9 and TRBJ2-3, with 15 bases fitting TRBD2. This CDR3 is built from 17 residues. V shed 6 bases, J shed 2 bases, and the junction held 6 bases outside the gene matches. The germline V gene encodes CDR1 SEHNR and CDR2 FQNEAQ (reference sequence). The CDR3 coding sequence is TGTGCCAGCAGTACTGGGACTAGCGGGAGGTACACAGATACGCAGTATTTT. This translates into CASSTGTSGRYTDTQYF.

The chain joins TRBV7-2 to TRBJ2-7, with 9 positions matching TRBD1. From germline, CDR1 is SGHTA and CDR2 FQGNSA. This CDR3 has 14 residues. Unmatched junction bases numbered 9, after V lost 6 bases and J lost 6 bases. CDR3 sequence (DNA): TGTGCCAGCAGTATCGGGACAGGGACTTCCGAGCAGTACTTC. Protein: CASSIGTGTSEQYF. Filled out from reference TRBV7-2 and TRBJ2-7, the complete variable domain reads GAGVSQSPSNKVTEKGKDVELRCDPISGHTALYWYRQSLGQGLEFLIYFQGNSAPDKSGLPSDRFSAERTGGSVSTLTIQRTQQEDSAVYLCASSIGTGTSEQYFGPGTRLTVT.

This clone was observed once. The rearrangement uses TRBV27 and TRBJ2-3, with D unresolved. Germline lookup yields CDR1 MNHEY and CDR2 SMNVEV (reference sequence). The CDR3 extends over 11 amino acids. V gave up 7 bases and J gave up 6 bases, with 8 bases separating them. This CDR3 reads CASTSFDTQYF. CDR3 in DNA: TGTGCCAGCACCTCCTTCGATACGCAGTATTTT.

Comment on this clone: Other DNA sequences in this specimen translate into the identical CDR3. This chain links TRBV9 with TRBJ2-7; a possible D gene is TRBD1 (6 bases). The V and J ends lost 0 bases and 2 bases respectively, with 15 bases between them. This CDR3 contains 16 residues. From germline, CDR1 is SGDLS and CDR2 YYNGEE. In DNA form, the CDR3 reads TGTGCCAGCAGCGTAGCCCAGGGGCTAGCACCCTACGAGCAGTACTTC. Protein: CASSVAQGLAPYEQYF.

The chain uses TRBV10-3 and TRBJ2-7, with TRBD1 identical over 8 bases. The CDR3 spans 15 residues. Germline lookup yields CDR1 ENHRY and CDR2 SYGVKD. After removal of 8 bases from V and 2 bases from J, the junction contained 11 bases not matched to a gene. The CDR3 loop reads CAILLDRDNTYEQYF. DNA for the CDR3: TGTGCCATCCTCCTGGACAGGGATAATACCTACGAGCAGTACTTC.

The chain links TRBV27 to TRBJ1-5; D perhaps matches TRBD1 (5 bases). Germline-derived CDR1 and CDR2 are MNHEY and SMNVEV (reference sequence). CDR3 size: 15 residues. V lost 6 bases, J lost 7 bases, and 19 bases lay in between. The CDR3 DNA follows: TGTGCCAGCAGCCCTAGTGCAGGGAAGGGGCAGCCCCAGCATTTT. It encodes CASSPSAGKGQPQHF.

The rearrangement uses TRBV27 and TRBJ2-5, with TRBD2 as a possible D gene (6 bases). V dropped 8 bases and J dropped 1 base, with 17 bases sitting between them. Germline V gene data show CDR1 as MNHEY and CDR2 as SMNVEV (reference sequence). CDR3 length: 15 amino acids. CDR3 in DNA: TGTGCCAGCGGATTGGCCCGGAGGGTCCAAGAGACCCAGTACTTC. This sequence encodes CASGLARRVQETQYF.

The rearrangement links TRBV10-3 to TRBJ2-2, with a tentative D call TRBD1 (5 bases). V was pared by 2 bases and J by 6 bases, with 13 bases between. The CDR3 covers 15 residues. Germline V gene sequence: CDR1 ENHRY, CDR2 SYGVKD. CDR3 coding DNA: TGTGCCATCAGTGAGGTAGTAGGGGTGTCCGGGGAGCTGTTTTTT. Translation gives CAISEVVGVSGELFF.

The CDR3 bases are TGCGCCAGCAGTCGAGGGGGGGCCGCCACTGAAGCTTTCTTT. This gives the protein CASSRGGAATEAFF. The V gene is TRBV10-2, the J gene TRBJ1-1; D possibly corresponds to TRBD1 (6 bases). The CDR3 is 14 residues long. Between the trimmed V and J ends, which lost 5 bases and 4 bases, there was a span of 14 bases. The germline CDR1 and CDR2 sequences are WSHSY and SAAADI.

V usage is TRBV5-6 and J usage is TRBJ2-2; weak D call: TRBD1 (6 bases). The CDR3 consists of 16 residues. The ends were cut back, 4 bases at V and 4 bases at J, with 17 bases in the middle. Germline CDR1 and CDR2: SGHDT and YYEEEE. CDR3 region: CASSPRTDPSTGELFF. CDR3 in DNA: TGTGCCAGCAGCCCACGGACAGACCCGAGCACCGGGGAGCTGTTTTTT.

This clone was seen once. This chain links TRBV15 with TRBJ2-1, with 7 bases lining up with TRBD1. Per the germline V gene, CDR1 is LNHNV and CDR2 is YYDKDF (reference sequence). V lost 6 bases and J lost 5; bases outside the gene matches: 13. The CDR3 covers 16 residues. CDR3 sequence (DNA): TGTGCCACCAGTAGACAGGGTCTACGTTCGGACAATGAGCAGTTCTTC. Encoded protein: CATSRQGLRSDNEQFF.